A selection of T cell receptor beta chains follows, all from one sample in a study of T cells in Graves' hyperthyroidism and ophthalmopathy. TCRdb re-derived calls from the multiplex PCR reads in MiXCR, one entry per CDR3 protein. The table lists under 200,000 distinct CDR3 sequences, about 9.4% of them singletons. Sequences were obtained from blood. The receptors come from a young woman with Graves' hyperthyroidism that later progressed to Graves' ophthalmopathy. The CDR3 runs from the conserved cysteine through the conserved F or W. Fields, in order: V gene, CDR3 protein.

v_gene: TRBV19
CDR3aa: CASSIRGEEQFF

v_gene: TRBV6-4
CDR3aa: CAVRDREPAGANVLTF

v_gene: TRBV3-1
CDR3aa: CASSQDPSTGGYGYTF

v_gene: TRBV19
CDR3aa: CASSFFMGRRGQNTEAFF

v_gene: TRBV19
CDR3aa: CASSITLAGGNEQFF

v_gene: TRBV2
CDR3aa: CASRETSGGAGEQFF

v_gene: TRBV30
CDR3aa: CASLQGAREKLFF

v_gene: TRBV6-5
CDR3aa: CASSYGGSYGYTF

v_gene: TRBV29-1
CDR3aa: CSVEAIPMGQQETQYF

v_gene: TRBV7-2
CDR3aa: CASSPESSGRTYEQYF

v_gene: TRBV19
CDR3aa: CASRVAGGGTGELFF

v_gene: TRBV12-3/TRBV12-4
CDR3aa: CASRGQGIGTEAFF

v_gene: TRBV7-9
CDR3aa: CASKPDRSSYEQYF

v_gene: TRBV7-8
CDR3aa: CASSQVRGGYQPQHF

v_gene: TRBV28
CDR3aa: CASSPHGLAKNIQYF

v_gene: TRBV4-1
CDR3aa: CASSLVATNEKLFF

v_gene: TRBV5-5
CDR3aa: CASSPVGSYNEQFF

v_gene: TRBV6-1
CDR3aa: CASIAGGVSYTEAFF

v_gene: TRBV20-1
CDR3aa: CSASDGSSSYNEQFF

v_gene: TRBV5-1
CDR3aa: CASSLGGQDTIYF

v_gene: TRBV7-6
CDR3aa: CASSLEYGERSYNEQFF

v_gene: TRBV20-1
CDR3aa: CSARALGVSSIYF

v_gene: TRBV12-3/TRBV12-4
CDR3aa: CASSPVHNEQFF

v_gene: TRBV6-5
CDR3aa: CASSYSGRYSGNTIYF

v_gene: TRBV14
CDR3aa: CASSLTGLSSPLHF

v_gene: TRBV11-2
CDR3aa: CASSFGQRGSPLHF

v_gene: TRBV11-3
CDR3aa: CASSLGGAGPTDTQYF

v_gene: TRBV24-1
CDR3aa: CATSDSTGGHNEQFF

v_gene: TRBV19
CDR3aa: CASSNTGLFYGYTF

v_gene: TRBV20-1
CDR3aa: CSARGGQGYEQYF

v_gene: TRBV9
CDR3aa: CASSVDGGTDTQYF

v_gene: TRBV6-1
CDR3aa: CASSEEDLAGASYEQYF

v_gene: TRBV24-1
CDR3aa: CATSNYLEGISYEQYF

v_gene: TRBV20-1
CDR3aa: CSARSEIGGETQYF

v_gene: TRBV6-1
CDR3aa: CASSVDPWPPLHF

v_gene: TRBV12-3/TRBV12-4
CDR3aa: CASSSGGLNTEAFF

v_gene: TRBV13
CDR3aa: CASSSRGTYGYTF

v_gene: TRBV28
CDR3aa: CASREQNNEQFF

v_gene: TRBV9
CDR3aa: CASSLGTSGYNEQFF

v_gene: TRBV6-1
CDR3aa: CASGGRVTDTQYF

v_gene: TRBV20-1
CDR3aa: CSAREFQGRRNTIYF

v_gene: TRBV6-4
CDR3aa: CASNRDRAEQYF

v_gene: TRBV7-3
CDR3aa: CASSSSGGALDTQYF

v_gene: TRBV6-2/TRBV6-3
CDR3aa: CASSYNSPLHF

v_gene: TRBV6-1
CDR3aa: CASKDGLYNEQFF

v_gene: TRBV30
CDR3aa: CAYTIPGQGGETQYF

v_gene: TRBV6-1
CDR3aa: CASSARTLRSSGNTIYF

v_gene: TRBV20-1
CDR3aa: CSAKPPRKNIQYF

v_gene: TRBV7-6
CDR3aa: CASSLDIGRQNGNTIYF

v_gene: TRBV11-2
CDR3aa: CASSNGTGNYNEQFF